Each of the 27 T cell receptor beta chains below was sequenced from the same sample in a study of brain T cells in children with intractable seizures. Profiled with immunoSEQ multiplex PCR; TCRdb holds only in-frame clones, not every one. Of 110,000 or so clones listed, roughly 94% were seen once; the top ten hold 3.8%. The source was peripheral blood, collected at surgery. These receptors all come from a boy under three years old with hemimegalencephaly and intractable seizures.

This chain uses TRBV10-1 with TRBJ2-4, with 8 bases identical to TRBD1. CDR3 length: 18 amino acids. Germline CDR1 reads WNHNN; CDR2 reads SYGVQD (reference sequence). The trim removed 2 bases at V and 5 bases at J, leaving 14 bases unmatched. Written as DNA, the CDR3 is TGCGCCAGCAGTGAGCCCTACACTGACAGGGGTCATCAAAACATTCAGTACTTC. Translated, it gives CASSEPYTDRGHQNIQYF.

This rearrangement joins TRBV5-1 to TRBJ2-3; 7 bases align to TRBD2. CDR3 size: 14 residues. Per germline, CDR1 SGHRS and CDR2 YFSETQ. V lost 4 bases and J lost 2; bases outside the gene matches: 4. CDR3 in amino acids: CASSRGEFTDTQYF. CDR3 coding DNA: TGCGCCAGCAGCCGGGGGGAGTTCACAGATACGCAGTATTTT.

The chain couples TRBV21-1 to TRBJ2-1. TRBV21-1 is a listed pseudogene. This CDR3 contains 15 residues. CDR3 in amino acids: CASSKGPGPRNEQFF. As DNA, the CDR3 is TGTGCCAGCAGCAAAGGGCCCGGCCCACGCAATGAGCAGTTCTTC.

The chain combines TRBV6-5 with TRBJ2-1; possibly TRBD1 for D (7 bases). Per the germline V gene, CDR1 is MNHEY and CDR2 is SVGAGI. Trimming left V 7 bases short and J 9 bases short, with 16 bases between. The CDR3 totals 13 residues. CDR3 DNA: TGTGCCAGCACAACCAGGGGGGCTATTGAGCAGTTCTTC. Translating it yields CASTTRGAIEQFF.

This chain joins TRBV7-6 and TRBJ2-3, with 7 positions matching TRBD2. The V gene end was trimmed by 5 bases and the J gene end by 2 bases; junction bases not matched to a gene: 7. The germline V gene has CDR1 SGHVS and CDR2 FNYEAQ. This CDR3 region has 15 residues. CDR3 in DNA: TGTGCCAGCAGCCCCGTGACTAGCTTCACAGATACGCAGTATTTT. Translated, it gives CASSPVTSFTDTQYF.

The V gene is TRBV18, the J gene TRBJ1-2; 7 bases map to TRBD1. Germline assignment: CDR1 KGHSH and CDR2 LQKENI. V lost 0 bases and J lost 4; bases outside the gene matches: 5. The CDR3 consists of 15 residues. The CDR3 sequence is CASSPPTGKSYGYTF. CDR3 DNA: TGTGCCAGCTCACCACCGACAGGGAAGAGCTATGGCTACACCTTC.

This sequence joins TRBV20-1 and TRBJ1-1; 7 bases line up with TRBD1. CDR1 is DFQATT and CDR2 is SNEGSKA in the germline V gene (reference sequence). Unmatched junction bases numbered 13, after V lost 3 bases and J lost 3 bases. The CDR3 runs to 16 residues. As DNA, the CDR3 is TGCAGTGCTAGTAGTGACAGGGTGATCGGGGACACTGAAGCTTTCTTT. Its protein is CSASSDRVIGDTEAFF.

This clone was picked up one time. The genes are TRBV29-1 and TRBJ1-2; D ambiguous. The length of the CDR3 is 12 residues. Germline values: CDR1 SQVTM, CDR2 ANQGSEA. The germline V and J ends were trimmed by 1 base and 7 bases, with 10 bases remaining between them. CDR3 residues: CSVEAPGGGYTF. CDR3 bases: TGCAGCGTTGAAGCACCCGGCGGTGGCTACACCTTC.

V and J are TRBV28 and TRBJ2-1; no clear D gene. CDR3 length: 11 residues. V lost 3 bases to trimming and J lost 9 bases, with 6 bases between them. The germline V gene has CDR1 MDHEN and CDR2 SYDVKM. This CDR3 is CASSFPGEQFF. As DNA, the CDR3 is TGTGCCAGCAGTTTTCCAGGTGAGCAGTTCTTC.

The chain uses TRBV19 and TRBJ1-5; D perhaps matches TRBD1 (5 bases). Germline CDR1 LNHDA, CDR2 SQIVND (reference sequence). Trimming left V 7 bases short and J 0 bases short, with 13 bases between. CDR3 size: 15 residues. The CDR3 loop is CASTRQGYSNQPQHF. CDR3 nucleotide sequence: TGTGCCAGTACCAGGCAGGGCTATAGCAATCAGCCCCAGCATTTT. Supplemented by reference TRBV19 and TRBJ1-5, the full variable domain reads DGGITQSPKYLFRKEGQNVTLSCEQNLNHDAMYWYRQDPGQGLRLIYYSQIVNDFQKGDIAEGYSVSREKKESFPLTVTSAQKNPTAFYLCASTRQGYSNQPQHFGDGTRLSIL.

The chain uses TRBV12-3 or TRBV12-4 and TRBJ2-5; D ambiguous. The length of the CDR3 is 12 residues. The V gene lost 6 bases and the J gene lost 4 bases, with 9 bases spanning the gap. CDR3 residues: CASSRPIETQYF. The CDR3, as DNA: TGTGCCAGCAGCCGCCCCATAGAGACCCAGTACTTC.

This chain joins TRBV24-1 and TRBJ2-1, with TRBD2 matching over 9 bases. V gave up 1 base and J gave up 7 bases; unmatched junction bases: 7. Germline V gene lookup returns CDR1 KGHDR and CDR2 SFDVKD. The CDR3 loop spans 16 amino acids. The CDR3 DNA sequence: TGTGCCACCAGTGATTTCGCGGGAGGGCCGTGGAATGAGCAGTTCTTC. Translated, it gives CATSDFAGGPWNEQFF.

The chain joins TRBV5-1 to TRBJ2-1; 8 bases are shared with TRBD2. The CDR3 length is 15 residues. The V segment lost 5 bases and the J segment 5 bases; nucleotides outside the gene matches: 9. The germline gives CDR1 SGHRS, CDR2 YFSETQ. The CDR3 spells CASRITAGADNEQFF. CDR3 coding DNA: TGCGCCAGCAGGATCACAGCGGGAGCGGACAATGAGCAGTTCTTC.

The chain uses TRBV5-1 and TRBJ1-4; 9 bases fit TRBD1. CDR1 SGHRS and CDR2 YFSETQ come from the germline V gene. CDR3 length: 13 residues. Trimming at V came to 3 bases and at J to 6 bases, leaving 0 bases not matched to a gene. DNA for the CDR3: TGCGCCAGCAGCTGGGACAGGGATGAAAAACTGTTTTTT. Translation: CASSWDRDEKLFF. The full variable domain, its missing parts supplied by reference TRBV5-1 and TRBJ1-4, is KAGVTQTPRYLIKTRGQQVTLSCSPISGHRSVSWYQQTPGQGLQFLFEYFSETQRNKGNFPGRFSGRQFSNSRSEMNVSTLELGDSALYLCASSWDRDEKLFFGSGTQLSVL.

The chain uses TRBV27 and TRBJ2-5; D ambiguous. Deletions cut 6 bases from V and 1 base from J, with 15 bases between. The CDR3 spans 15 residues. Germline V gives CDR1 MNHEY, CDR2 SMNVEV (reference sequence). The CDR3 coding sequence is TGTGCCAGCAGGGAAACGCCCCGCACCCAAGAGACCCAGTACTTC. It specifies CASRETPRTQETQYF.

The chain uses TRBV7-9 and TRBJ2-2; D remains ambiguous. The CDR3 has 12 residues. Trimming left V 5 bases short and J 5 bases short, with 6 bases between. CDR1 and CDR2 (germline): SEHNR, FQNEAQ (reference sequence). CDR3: CASSPFTGELFF. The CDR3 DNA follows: TGTGCCAGCAGCCCTTTTACCGGGGAGCTGTTTTTT.

CDR3 DNA sequence: TGTGCCACCAGTGGTAGGGACAGCAAAAACATTCAGTACTTC. Protein product: CATSGRDSKNIQYF. The V call is TRBV24-1, the J call TRBJ2-4; 7 bases line up with TRBD1. Germline V CDR1 and CDR2: KGHDR, SFDVKD. The CDR3 consists of 14 residues. J lost 3 bases, V lost 5 bases, and 3 bases had no gene match.

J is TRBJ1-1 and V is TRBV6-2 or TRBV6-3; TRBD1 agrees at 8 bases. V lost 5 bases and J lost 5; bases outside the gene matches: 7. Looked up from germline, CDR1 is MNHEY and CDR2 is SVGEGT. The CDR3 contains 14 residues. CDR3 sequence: CASSQQGGGTEAFF. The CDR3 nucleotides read TGTGCCAGCAGTCAACAGGGGGGAGGTACTGAAGCTTTCTTT.

The CDR3 DNA is TGTGCCAGCAACGTACTAGCCTACGAGCAGTACTTC. Its protein is CASNVLAYEQYF. The V call is TRBV28, the J call TRBJ2-7; tentatively, D is TRBD2 (5 bases). The V gene lost 7 bases and the J gene lost 2 bases, with 9 bases spanning the gap. The CDR3 contains 12 residues. The germline V gene has CDR1 MDHEN and CDR2 SYDVKM.

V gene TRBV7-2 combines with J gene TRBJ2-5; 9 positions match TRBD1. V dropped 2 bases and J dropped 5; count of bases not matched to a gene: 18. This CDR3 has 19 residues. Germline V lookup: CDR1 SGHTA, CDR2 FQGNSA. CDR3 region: CASSLSLGTGRFIGETQYF. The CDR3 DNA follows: TGTGCCAGCAGCTTATCCCTCGGGACAGGGCGGTTCATAGGGGAGACCCAGTACTTC.

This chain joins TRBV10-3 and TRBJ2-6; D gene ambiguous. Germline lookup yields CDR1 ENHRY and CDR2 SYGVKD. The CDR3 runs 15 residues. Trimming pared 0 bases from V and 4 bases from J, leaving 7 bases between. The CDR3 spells CAISESAPGANVLTF. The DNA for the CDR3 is TGTGCCATCAGTGAGTCCGCTCCAGGGGCCAACGTCCTGACTTTC.

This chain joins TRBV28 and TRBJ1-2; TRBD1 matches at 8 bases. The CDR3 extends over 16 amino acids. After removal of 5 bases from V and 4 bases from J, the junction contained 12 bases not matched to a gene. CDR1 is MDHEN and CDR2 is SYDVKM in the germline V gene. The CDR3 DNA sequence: TGTGCCAGCAGTCTACGAGCGACAGGGGACATCTATGGCTACACCTTC. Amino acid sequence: CASSLRATGDIYGYTF.

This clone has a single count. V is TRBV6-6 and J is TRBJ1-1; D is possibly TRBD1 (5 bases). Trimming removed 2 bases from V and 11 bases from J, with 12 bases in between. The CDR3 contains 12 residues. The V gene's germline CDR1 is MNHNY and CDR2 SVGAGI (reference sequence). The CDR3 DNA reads TGTGCCAGCAGTTACCCGGACAATACCGCTTTCTTT. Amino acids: CASSYPDNTAFF.

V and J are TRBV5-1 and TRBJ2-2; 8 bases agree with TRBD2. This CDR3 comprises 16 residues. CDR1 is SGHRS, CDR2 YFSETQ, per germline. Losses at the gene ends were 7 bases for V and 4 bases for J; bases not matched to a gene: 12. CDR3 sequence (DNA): TGCGCCAGCTCTCTTCCGGGACTAGGGGGCACCGGGGAGCTGTTTTTT. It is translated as CASSLPGLGGTGELFF.

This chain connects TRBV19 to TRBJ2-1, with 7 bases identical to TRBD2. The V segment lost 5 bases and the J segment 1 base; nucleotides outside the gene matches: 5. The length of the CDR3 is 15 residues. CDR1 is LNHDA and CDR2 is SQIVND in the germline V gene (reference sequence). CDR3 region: CASSPRGVSYNEQFF. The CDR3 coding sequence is TGTGCCAGTAGTCCTCGGGGGGTGTCCTACAATGAGCAGTTCTTC.

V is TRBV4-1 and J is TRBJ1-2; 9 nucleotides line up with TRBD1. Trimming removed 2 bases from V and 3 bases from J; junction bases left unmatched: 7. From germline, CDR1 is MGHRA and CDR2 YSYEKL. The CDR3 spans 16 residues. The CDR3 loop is CASSQTPGTGHYGYTF. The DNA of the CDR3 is TGCGCCAGCAGCCAAACACCCGGGACAGGGCACTATGGCTACACCTTC.

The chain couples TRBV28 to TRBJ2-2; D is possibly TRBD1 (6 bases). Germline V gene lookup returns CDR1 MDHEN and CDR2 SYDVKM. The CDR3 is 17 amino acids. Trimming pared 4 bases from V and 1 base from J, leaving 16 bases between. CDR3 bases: TGTGCCAGCAGTTCCCCTACCGGGACACTGAACACCGGGGAGCTGTTTTTT. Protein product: CASSSPTGTLNTGELFF.